This T cell receptor beta chain originates from a study of blood T cell repertoires in COVID-19. Study summary: Samples came from the United States, Italy and Spain, spanning acute and convalescent COVID-19.

Method: immunoSEQ multiplex PCR; TCRdb's copy keeps in-frame clones and lacks some. The sample consists of about 99,000 clones, roughly 80% of them appearing once. The length of the CDR3 is 17 residues. Germline trimming cut 4 bases from V and 1 base from J; bases unmatched to any gene: 9. CDR1 is KGHSH, CDR2 LQKENI, per germline. The chain combines TRBV18 with TRBJ1-4, with 7 bases fitting TRBD1. This receptor was identified in a man older than 75 with COVID-19, enrolled during active disease. Sequenced material: peripheral blood. The CDR3 coding sequence is TGTGCCAGCTCACTACAAAGGGGGCATGGAACTAATGAAAAACTGTTTTTT. This encodes CASSLQRGHGTNEKLFF.